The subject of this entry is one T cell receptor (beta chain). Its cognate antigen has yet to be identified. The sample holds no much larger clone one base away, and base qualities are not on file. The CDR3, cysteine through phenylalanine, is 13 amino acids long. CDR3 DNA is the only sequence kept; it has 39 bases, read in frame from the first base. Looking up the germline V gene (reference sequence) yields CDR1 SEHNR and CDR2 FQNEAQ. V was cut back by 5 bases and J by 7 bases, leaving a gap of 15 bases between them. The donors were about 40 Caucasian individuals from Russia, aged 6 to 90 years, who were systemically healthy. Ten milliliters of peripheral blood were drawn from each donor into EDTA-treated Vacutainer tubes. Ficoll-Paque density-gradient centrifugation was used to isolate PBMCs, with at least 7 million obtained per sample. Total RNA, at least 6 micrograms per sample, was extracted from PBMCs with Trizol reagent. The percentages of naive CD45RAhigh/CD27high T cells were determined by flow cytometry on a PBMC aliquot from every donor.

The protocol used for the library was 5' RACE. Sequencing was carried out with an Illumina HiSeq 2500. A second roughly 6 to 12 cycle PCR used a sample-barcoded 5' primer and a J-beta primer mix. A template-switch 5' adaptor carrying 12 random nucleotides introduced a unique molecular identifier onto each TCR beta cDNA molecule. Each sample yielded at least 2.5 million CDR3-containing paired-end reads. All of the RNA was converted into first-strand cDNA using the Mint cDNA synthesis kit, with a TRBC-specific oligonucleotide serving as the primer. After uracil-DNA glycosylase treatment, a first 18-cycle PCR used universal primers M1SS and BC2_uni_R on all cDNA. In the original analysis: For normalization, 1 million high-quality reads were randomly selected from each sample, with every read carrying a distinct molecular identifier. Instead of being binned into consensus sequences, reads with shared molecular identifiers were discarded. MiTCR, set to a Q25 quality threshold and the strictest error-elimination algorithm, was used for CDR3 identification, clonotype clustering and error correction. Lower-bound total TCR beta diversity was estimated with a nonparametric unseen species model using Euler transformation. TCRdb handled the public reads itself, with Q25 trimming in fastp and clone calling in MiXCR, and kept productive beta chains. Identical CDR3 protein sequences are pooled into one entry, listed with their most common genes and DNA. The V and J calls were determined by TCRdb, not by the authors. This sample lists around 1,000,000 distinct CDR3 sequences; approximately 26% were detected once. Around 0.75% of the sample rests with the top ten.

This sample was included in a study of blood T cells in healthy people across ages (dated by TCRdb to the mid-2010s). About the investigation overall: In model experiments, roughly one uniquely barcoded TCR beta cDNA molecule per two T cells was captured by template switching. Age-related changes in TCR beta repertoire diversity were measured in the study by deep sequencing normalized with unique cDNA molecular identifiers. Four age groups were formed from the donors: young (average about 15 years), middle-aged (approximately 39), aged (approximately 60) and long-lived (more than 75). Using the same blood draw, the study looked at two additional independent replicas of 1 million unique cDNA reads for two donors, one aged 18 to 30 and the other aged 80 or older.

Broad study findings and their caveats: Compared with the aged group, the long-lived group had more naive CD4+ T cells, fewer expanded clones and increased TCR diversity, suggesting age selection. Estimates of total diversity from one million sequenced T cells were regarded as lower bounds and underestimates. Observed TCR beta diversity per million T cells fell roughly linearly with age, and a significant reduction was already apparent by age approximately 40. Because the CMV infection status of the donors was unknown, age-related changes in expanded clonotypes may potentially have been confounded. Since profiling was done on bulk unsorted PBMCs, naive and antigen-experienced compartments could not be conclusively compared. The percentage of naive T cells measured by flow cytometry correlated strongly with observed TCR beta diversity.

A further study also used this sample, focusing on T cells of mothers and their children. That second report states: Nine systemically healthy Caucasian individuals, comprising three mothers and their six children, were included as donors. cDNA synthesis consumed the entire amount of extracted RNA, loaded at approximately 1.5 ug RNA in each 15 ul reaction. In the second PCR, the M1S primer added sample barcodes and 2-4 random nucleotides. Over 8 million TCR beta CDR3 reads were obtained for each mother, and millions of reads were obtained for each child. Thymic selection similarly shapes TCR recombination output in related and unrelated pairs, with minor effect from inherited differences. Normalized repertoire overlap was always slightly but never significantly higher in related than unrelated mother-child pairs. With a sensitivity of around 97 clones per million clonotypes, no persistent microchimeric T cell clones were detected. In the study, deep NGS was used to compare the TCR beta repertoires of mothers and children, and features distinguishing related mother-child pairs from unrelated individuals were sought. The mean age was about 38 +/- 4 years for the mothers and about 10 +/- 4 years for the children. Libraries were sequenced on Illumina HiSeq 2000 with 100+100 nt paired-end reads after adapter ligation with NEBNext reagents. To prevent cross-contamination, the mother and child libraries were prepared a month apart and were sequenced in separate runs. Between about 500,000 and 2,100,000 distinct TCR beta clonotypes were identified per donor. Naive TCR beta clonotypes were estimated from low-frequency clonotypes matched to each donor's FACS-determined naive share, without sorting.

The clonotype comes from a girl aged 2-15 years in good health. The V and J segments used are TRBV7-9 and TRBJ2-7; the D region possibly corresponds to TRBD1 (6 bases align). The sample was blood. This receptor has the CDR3 CASSPRQATEQYF. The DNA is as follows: TGTGCCAGCAGCCCCAGACAGGCTACGGAGCAGTACTTC.